These 17 T cell receptor beta chains originate from one sample sequenced in a study of TIL therapy for anti-PD-1-resistant metastatic lung cancer. The libraries were made with immunoSEQ v3. TCRdb's copy holds only in-frame clones and misses some; the assay was immunoSEQ multiplex PCR. The sample records approximately 97,000 clones, around 71% being singletons. Regarding time point: pre-treatment sample, taken before nivolumab and TIL therapy. Tumor tissue came from excised metastases, mostly pleural nodules or supraclavicular lymph nodes. The material was tumor tissue, obtained at baseline. The receptor source for this set is a person aged 25 to 85 with non-small cell lung cancer.

The J gene is TRBJ1-5, the V gene TRBV27, with D tentatively TRBD1 (5 bases). The CDR3 consists of 16 residues. Germline loops: CDR1 MNHEY, CDR2 SMNVEV (reference sequence). The V gene lost 3 bases and the J gene lost 1 base, with 13 bases spanning the gap. The CDR3, as DNA: TGTGCCAGCAGTTTCGGGGGAGGATACAGCAATCAGCCCCAGCATTTT. This encodes CASSFGGGYSNQPQHF.

The rearrangement uses TRBV5-6 and TRBJ1-1; D uncertain. Germline V CDR1 and CDR2: SGHDT, YYEEEE. Trimming pared 3 bases from V and 8 bases from J, leaving 14 bases between. The CDR3 loop spans 13 amino acids. The CDR3 DNA sequence: TGTGCCAGCAGCTCCCCGTCGACGGGAGAAGCTTTCTTT. This encodes CASSSPSTGEAFF.

The chain joins TRBV6-5 to TRBJ2-2; 7 bases line up with TRBD2. CDR3 length: 15 residues. The germline V gene encodes CDR1 MNHEY and CDR2 SVGAGI. V shed 5 bases, J shed 0 bases, and the junction held 3 bases outside the gene matches. The CDR3 DNA reads TGTGCCAGCAGTAGAGCGGGGACGAACACCGGGGAGCTGTTTTTT. Translating gives CASSRAGTNTGELFF.

The chain links TRBV5-1 to TRBJ1-1; D not certain. The CDR3 has 15 amino acids. Looked up from germline, CDR1 is SGHRS and CDR2 is YFSETQ. Trimming took off 2 bases at V and 1 base at J, with 12 bases between the two ends. The CDR3 sequence is CASSFDRPGNTEAFF. DNA of the CDR3: TGCGCCAGCAGCTTTGACCGCCCCGGGAACACTGAAGCTTTCTTT. Looking up the rest from reference TRBV5-1 and TRBJ1-1 gives the full variable domain: KAGVTQTPRYLIKTRGQQVTLSCSPISGHRSVSWYQQTPGQGLQFLFEYFSETQRNKGNFPGRFSGRQFSNSRSEMNVSTLELGDSALYLCASSFDRPGNTEAFFGQGTRLTVV.

In its sample, this clone was seen once. V and J are TRBV18 and TRBJ2-7; maybe TRBD1 (6 bases). V gave up 3 bases and J gave up 5 bases, with 14 bases separating them. This CDR3 region has 14 residues. Germline loops: CDR1 KGHSH, CDR2 LQKENI. The CDR3 here is CASSPTGLINEQYF. The CDR3 nucleotides read TGTGCCAGCTCACCCACAGGGTTGATCAACGAGCAGTACTTC.

This chain uses TRBV6-5 with TRBJ2-2; D gene uncertain. CDR3 size: 15 residues. Trimming took 6 bases from V and 0 from J, leaving 11 bases between them. Germline lookup yields CDR1 MNHEY and CDR2 SVGAGI. This CDR3 is CASSYGYTNTGELFF. Written as DNA, the CDR3 is TGTGCCAGCAGCTACGGGTACACGAACACCGGGGAGCTGTTTTTT.

The chain is built from TRBV6-2 or TRBV6-3 and TRBJ2-5; D remains unclear. Germline V lookup: CDR1 MNHEY, CDR2 SVGEGT. V lost 5 bases and J 5 bases, leaving 9 bases between the germline ends. The CDR3 runs 12 residues. The CDR3 DNA sequence: TGTGCCAGCAGTCGTGGGCGGGAGACCCAGTACTTC. Translation: CASSRGRETQYF.

This clone has a handful of counts. The chain joins TRBV28 to TRBJ1-5, with no clear D. V lost 4 bases to trimming and J lost 9 bases, with 16 bases between them. There are 14 residues in the CDR3. Germline CDR1 is MDHEN and CDR2 is SYDVKM. The CDR3 DNA follows: TGTGCCAGCAGTTACCCGGGCCAGGTAATGCCCCAGCATTTT. This codes for CASSYPGQVMPQHF.

The chain uses TRBV2 and TRBJ2-7; TRBD2 agrees at 10 bases. Trimming cost V 3 bases and J 10 bases; bases outside gene matches: 3. The CDR3 has 12 residues. The V gene's germline CDR1 is SNHLY and CDR2 FYNNEI. The CDR3 region is CASSESSGRQYF. CDR3 nucleotides: TGTGCCAGCAGTGAGTCTAGCGGGAGACAGTACTTC.

The rearrangement links TRBV28 to TRBJ2-7; maybe TRBD1 (6 bases). Germline V lookup: CDR1 MDHEN, CDR2 SYDVKM. V dropped 2 bases and J dropped 2 bases, with 16 bases sitting between them. The CDR3 spans 16 residues. The CDR3 region is CASSLGGRQTTYEQYF. The CDR3 bases are TGTGCCAGCAGTTTAGGGGGCCGACAGACCACCTACGAGCAGTACTTC. Variable domain in full (rest from reference TRBV28 and TRBJ2-7): DVKVTQSSRYLVKRTGEKVFLECVQDMDHENMFWYRQDPGLGLRLIYFSYDVKMKEKGDIPEGYSVSREKKERFSLILESASTNQTSMYLCASSLGGRQTTYEQYFGPGTRLTVT.

The rearrangement joins TRBV4-3 to TRBJ2-7, with TRBD1 as a possible D gene (6 bases). V gave up 2 bases and J gave up 6 bases, with 11 bases separating them. The germline V gene encodes CDR1 LGHNA and CDR2 YSLEER. The CDR3 sequence is 13 residues long. CDR3 sequence (DNA): TGCGCCAGCAGCCAACGGACAGTCGGCGAGCAGTACTTC. Its protein is CASSQRTVGEQYF.

A few counts support this clone. V usage is TRBV18 and J usage is TRBJ1-5; possible D gene TRBD1, 5 bases. Germline loops: CDR1 KGHSH, CDR2 LQKENI. Trimming left V 6 bases short and J 0 bases short, with 9 bases between. The CDR3 runs 14 residues. CDR3: CASSWGSSNQPQHF. DNA of the CDR3: TGTGCCAGCTCTTGGGGGTCTAGCAATCAGCCCCAGCATTTT.

This sequence joins TRBV28 and TRBJ2-3; 8 nucleotides align to TRBD1. Germline loops: CDR1 MDHEN, CDR2 SYDVKM. J lost 4 bases, V lost 5 bases, and 5 bases had no gene match. The CDR3 spans 14 residues. The CDR3 loop is CASSEQGVADTQYF. CDR3 DNA: TGTGCCAGCAGTGAACAGGGGGTCGCAGATACGCAGTATTTT.

J is TRBJ2-2 and V is TRBV5-6; a possible D gene is TRBD1 (7 bases). This CDR3 has 15 amino acids. Looked up from germline, CDR1 is SGHDT and CDR2 is YYEEEE. V dropped 7 bases and J dropped 5 bases, with 18 bases sitting between them. CDR3: CASARWPGGTGELFF. The CDR3 bases are TGTGCCAGCGCTCGGTGGCCAGGGGGGACCGGGGAGCTGTTTTTT. The entire variable domain, with the rest obtained from reference TRBV5-6 and TRBJ2-2, is as follows: DAGVTQSPTHLIKTRGQQVTLRCSPKSGHDTVSWYQQALGQGPQFIFQYYEEEERQRGNFPDRFSGHQFPNYSSELNVNALLLGDSALYLCASARWPGGTGELFFGEGSRLTVL.

V usage is TRBV2 and J usage is TRBJ2-5, with no clear D. From germline, CDR1 is SNHLY and CDR2 FYNNEI. The ends were cut back, 5 bases at V and 2 bases at J, with 12 bases in the middle. The CDR3 has 14 residues. The CDR3 DNA follows: TGTGCCAGCAGTCCAGACAACTTACAAGAGACCCAGTACTTC. Protein sequence: CASSPDNLQETQYF. Variable domain in full (rest from reference TRBV2 and TRBJ2-5): EPEVTQTPSHQVTQMGQEVILRCVPISNHLYFYWYRQILGQKVEFLVSFYNNEISEKSEIFDDQFSVERPDGSNFTLKIRSTKLEDSAMYFCASSPDNLQETQYFGPGTRLLVL.

V is TRBV6-2 or TRBV6-3 and J is TRBJ2-3, with TRBD1 identical over 7 bases. Germline V gene lookup returns CDR1 MNHEY and CDR2 SVGEGT. Trimming took 0 bases from V and 5 from J; bases not matched to a gene: 2. The CDR3 spans 14 residues. CDR3 in DNA: TGTGCCAGCAGTTACTCAGGGGGCGGAGATACGCAGTATTTT. Residues: CASSYSGGGDTQYF.

A few counts support this clone. The chain joins TRBV4-1 to TRBJ2-2; D remains ambiguous. Germline-derived CDR1 and CDR2 are MGHRA and YSYEKL. The V end lost 0 bases, the J end lost 5 bases, and 10 bases lay between the germline ends. The CDR3 covers 15 residues. The CDR3 DNA follows: TGCGCCAGCAGCCAAGATCGCACAGCGACCGGGGAGCTGTTTTTT. Translation gives CASSQDRTATGELFF.